The 27 T cell receptor beta chains presented below share a single source sample, sequenced in a study of blood T cell repertoires in COVID-19 (dated by TCRdb to the early 2020s). The method was the immunoSEQ multiplex PCR assay. The immuneACCESS repertoire file appears here via TCRdb, limited to in-frame rearrangements. These files lack a portion of the clones; in checked studies, under half of the deficit traces to unresolved V genes, and the cause of the others is not known. In all, the sample holds about 300,000 clones, and 88% of those were seen once. The biggest ten clones account for 5.5% to 8.5% of the sample. The sample was peripheral blood. These receptors were collected from a young woman who had recovered from COVID-19.

The chain couples TRBV6-2 or TRBV6-3 to TRBJ1-6; 10 bases are shared with TRBD1. Germline V gives CDR1 MNHEY, CDR2 SVGEGT. J gave up 7 bases and V 1 base, and 1 base lay outside the gene matches. This CDR3 is built from 15 residues. The CDR3 region has the DNA TGTGCCAGCAGTTACTGGGACAGGGGCAATTCACCCCTCCACTTT. Translated: CASSYWDRGNSPLHF.

The chain has TRBV7-2 and TRBJ1-1; D perhaps matches TRBD1 (6 bases). This CDR3 has 13 residues. CDR1 is SGHTA, CDR2 FQGNSA, per germline. Trimming removed 1 base at V and 11 bases at J, with 14 bases between. The CDR3, as DNA: TGTGCCAGCAGCTTAGGGTACAGGGCCGGCGCTTTCTTT. Protein sequence: CASSLGYRAGAFF.

The J gene is TRBJ2-3, the V gene TRBV2, with D possibly being TRBD1 (6 bases). The CDR3 has 14 amino acids. Germline V gives CDR1 SNHLY, CDR2 FYNNEI. V was pared by 5 bases and J by 5 bases, with 14 bases between. CDR3 coding DNA: TGTGCCAGCAGTTTCACAGGGTCGGTAGATACGCAGTATTTT. Protein product: CASSFTGSVDTQYF.

This clone was seen a handful of times. J is TRBJ1-1 and V is TRBV5-1; no reliable D call. CDR1 is SGHRS, CDR2 YFSETQ, per germline. This CDR3 comprises 15 residues. V was clipped by 0 bases and J by 1 base, with 10 bases between them. The CDR3 region has the DNA TGCGCCAGCAGCTTGGCGGCGGATACGAACACTGAAGCTTTCTTT. It encodes CASSLAADTNTEAFF.

This clone was seen just once. The chain recombines TRBV27 with TRBJ1-5, with D maybe TRBD1 (6 bases). Germline values: CDR1 MNHEY, CDR2 SMNVEV (reference sequence). The V end was cut by 6 bases, the J end by 0 bases, with 12 bases between. The CDR3 spans 15 residues. CDR3 sequence (DNA): TGTGCCAGCAGCAGGGGCCGGTTTAGCAATCAGCCCCAGCATTTT. Translation: CASSRGRFSNQPQHF.

This chain connects TRBV5-1 to TRBJ1-3, with D possibly TRBD1 on 5 matching bases. There are 14 residues in the CDR3. CDR1 is SGHRS, CDR2 YFSETQ, per germline. The V end lost 4 bases, the J end lost 4 bases, and 12 bases lay between the germline ends. The CDR3 is CASSAPGYGNTIYF. As DNA, the CDR3 is TGCGCCAGCAGCGCCCCAGGGTACGGAAACACCATATATTTT.

The chain links TRBV5-1 to TRBJ1-6, with D possibly TRBD1 on 6 matching bases. Germline assignment: CDR1 SGHRS and CDR2 YFSETQ. V lost 4 bases and J lost 8, with 10 bases in between. This CDR3 is built from 13 residues. The CDR3 DNA sequence: TGCGCCAGCAGCACAGGGAGGGATTCACCCCTCCACTTT. It encodes CASSTGRDSPLHF.

The rearrangement links TRBV6-5 to TRBJ2-3, with a tentative D call TRBD2 (5 bases). The V and J ends lost 6 bases and 4 bases respectively, with 11 bases between them. The CDR3 runs to 13 residues. CDR1 MNHEY and CDR2 SVGAGI come from the germline V gene. The CDR3 nucleotides are TGTGCCAGCAGCCCCGAGGGCCCAGATACGCAGTATTTT. This encodes CASSPEGPDTQYF.

This rearrangement joins TRBV7-3 to TRBJ2-1; no definite D call. Germline V lookup: CDR1 SGHTA, CDR2 FQGTGA. The CDR3 is 13 residues long. V was trimmed by 0 bases and J by 3 bases, leaving 3 bases between them. CDR3 in amino acids: CASSLTSYNEQFF. CDR3 nucleotides: TGTGCCAGCAGCTTAACTAGCTACAATGAGCAGTTCTTC.

The V call is TRBV14, the J call TRBJ1-2; D not certain. The V gene lost 3 bases and the J gene lost 3 bases, with 11 bases spanning the gap. Germline V gene data show CDR1 as SGHDN and CDR2 as FVKESK. This CDR3 is 14 amino acids long. The CDR3 here is CASSHLAGDYGYTF. DNA of the CDR3: TGTGCCAGCAGCCACCTGGCCGGGGACTATGGCTACACCTTC.

The chain uses TRBV7-2 and TRBJ1-1, with D possibly being TRBD1 (5 bases). The CDR3 totals 13 residues. Trimming took 5 bases from V and 11 from J, leaving 18 bases between them. Per germline, CDR1 SGHTA and CDR2 FQGNSA. The CDR3 is CASSQKGLAGAFF. As DNA, the CDR3 is TGTGCCAGCAGCCAAAAGGGACTTGCTGGGGCTTTCTTT. The complete variable domain, with remaining parts taken from reference TRBV7-2 and TRBJ1-1, reads GAGVSQSPSNKVTEKGKDVELRCDPISGHTALYWYRQSLGQGLEFLIYFQGNSAPDKSGLPSDRFSAERTGGSVSTLTIQRTQQEDSAVYLCASSQKGLAGAFFGQGTRLTVV.

The V and J genes are TRBV5-1 and TRBJ2-2; maybe TRBD1 (5 bases). The germline V and J ends were trimmed by 4 bases and 4 bases, with 14 bases remaining between them. The CDR3 loop spans 15 amino acids. Germline-derived CDR1 and CDR2 are SGHRS and YFSETQ. Written as DNA, the CDR3 is TGCGCCAGCAGCACTCAGGGTGTGAGCACCGGGGAGCTGTTTTTT. This sequence encodes CASSTQGVSTGELFF.

The chain combines TRBV5-1 with TRBJ1-1; TRBD1 might be the D (5 bases). Trimming removed 0 bases at V and 6 bases at J, with 15 bases between. Germline V CDR1 and CDR2: SGHRS, YFSETQ. The CDR3 runs to 15 residues. The CDR3 region has the DNA TGCGCCAGCAGCTTGGTCCAGGGAGGACGGGCTGAAGCTTTCTTT. This sequence encodes CASSLVQGGRAEAFF.

This clone was found a few times. The chain uses TRBV7-2 and TRBJ2-5; D perhaps matches TRBD2 (5 bases). The germline CDR1 and CDR2 sequences are SGHTA and FQGNSA. The CDR3 is 14 amino acids. Trimming left V 2 bases short and J 3 bases short, with 10 bases between. The CDR3 sequence: CASSLLNGEETQYF. CDR3 DNA sequence: TGTGCCAGCAGCTTATTGAACGGGGAAGAGACCCAGTACTTC.

The chain uses TRBV18 and TRBJ1-2; D remains ambiguous. The CDR3 consists of 11 residues. The V end lost 2 bases, the J end lost 7 bases, and 5 bases lay between the germline ends. Germline V gene data show CDR1 as KGHSH and CDR2 as LQKENI. CDR3 residues: CASSPGSGYTF. CDR3 nucleotide sequence: TGTGCCAGCTCACCAGGGAGTGGCTACACCTTC.

The chain's CDR3 is CASSLQGHLPGETQYF. The CDR3 coding sequence is TGTGCCAGCAGCTTGCAGGGGCATCTTCCCGGGGAGACCCAGTACTTC. The chain combines TRBV5-8 with TRBJ2-5; weak D call: TRBD1 (6 bases). Between the trimmed V and J ends, which lost 1 base and 5 bases, there was a span of 18 bases. Germline CDR1 SGHTS, CDR2 YDEGEE. This CDR3 has 16 residues.

The J gene is TRBJ2-7, the V gene TRBV4-1, with 9 bases fitting TRBD2. Germline V gene lookup returns CDR1 MGHRA and CDR2 YSYEKL. J was trimmed by 0 bases and V by 1 base; bases with no gene match: 4. This CDR3 has 16 residues. CDR3 in amino acids: CASSQGSGGSSYEQYF. CDR3 DNA: TGCGCCAGCAGCCAAGGTAGCGGGGGCAGCTCCTACGAGCAGTACTTC.

The rearrangement links TRBV6-5 to TRBJ1-1, with unresolved D. Germline V gene lookup returns CDR1 MNHEY and CDR2 SVGAGI. Trimming took off 7 bases at V and 4 bases at J, with 13 bases between the two ends. This CDR3 contains 13 residues. The CDR3 sequence is CASIREGSTEAFF. The DNA of the CDR3 is TGTGCCAGCATACGGGAGGGAAGCACTGAAGCTTTCTTT.

This chain links TRBV2 with TRBJ2-7, with D hard to call. Germline V gives CDR1 SNHLY, CDR2 FYNNEI. V lost 1 base and J lost 1, with 5 bases in between. The CDR3 is made up of 13 amino acids. For the CDR3, the DNA is TGTGCCAGCAGTGAAGACACATCCTACGAGCAGTACTTC. Amino acids: CASSEDTSYEQYF.

The chain uses TRBV9 and TRBJ2-7, with TRBD2 matching over 10 bases. The CDR3 runs 14 residues. Per the germline V gene, CDR1 is SGDLS and CDR2 is YYNGEE. Unmatched junction bases numbered 4, after V lost 0 bases and J lost 7 bases. In nucleotides, the CDR3 is TGTGCCAGCAGCGTAGAGGAGCGGGGGGGAGAGCAGTACTTC. Encoded protein: CASSVEERGGEQYF.

CDR3 in amino acids: CASARTVSYGYTF. Here the CDR3 DNA reads TGTGCCAGCGCCCGAACAGTGTCCTATGGCTACACCTTC. This chain connects TRBV19 to TRBJ1-2; D remains unclear. Germline CDR1 and CDR2: LNHDA and SQIVND (reference sequence). This CDR3 comprises 13 residues. Deletions cut 9 bases from V and 4 bases from J, with 15 bases between.

The J gene is TRBJ1-5, the V gene TRBV28, with a possible D match to TRBD1 (6 bases). The germline V gene has CDR1 MDHEN and CDR2 SYDVKM. This CDR3 has 15 residues. V was clipped by 5 bases and J by 4 bases, with 15 bases between them. CDR3: CASSSRGAGNQPQHF. In DNA, the CDR3 is TGTGCCAGCAGTAGTCGGGGGGCGGGGAATCAGCCCCAGCATTTT.

The chain combines TRBV4-2 with TRBJ2-1; D is unclear. Trimming pared 0 bases from V and 4 bases from J, leaving 7 bases between. Germline V gives CDR1 LGHNA, CDR2 YNFKEQ. The CDR3 is 14 residues long. The CDR3 sequence is CASSQEAVYNEQFF. In DNA form, the CDR3 reads TGTGCCAGCAGCCAAGAGGCGGTTTACAATGAGCAGTTCTTC.

V and J are TRBV7-6 and TRBJ1-6; tentative D call: TRBD1 (5 bases). Trimming pared 0 bases from V and 8 bases from J, leaving 14 bases between. The CDR3 covers 16 residues. CDR1 is SGHVS, CDR2 FNYEAQ, per germline. CDR3 coding DNA: TGTGCCAGCAGCTTAGCTATAGATCCGGGGGATTCACCCCTCCACTTT. As protein: CASSLAIDPGDSPLHF.

This chain connects TRBV5-1 to TRBJ2-5; a possible D gene is TRBD2 (6 bases). The CDR3 is 14 residues long. Germline V gives CDR1 SGHRS, CDR2 YFSETQ. V lost 0 bases and J lost 5, with 11 bases in between. CDR3 sequence: CASSLGLDGETQYF. The CDR3 DNA sequence: TGCGCCAGCAGCTTGGGACTAGACGGGGAGACCCAGTACTTC. Full variable domain (rest looked up from reference TRBV5-1 and TRBJ2-5): KAGVTQTPRYLIKTRGQQVTLSCSPISGHRSVSWYQQTPGQGLQFLFEYFSETQRNKGNFPGRFSGRQFSNSRSEMNVSTLELGDSALYLCASSLGLDGETQYFGPGTRLLVL.

The chain couples TRBV18 to TRBJ1-5, with a tentative D call TRBD1 (5 bases). This CDR3 is 14 amino acids long. In germline, CDR1 is KGHSH, CDR2 LQKENI. With 2 bases removed from V and 5 bases from J, the gap between germline ends came to 10 bases. The CDR3 sequence is CASSPGGSDQPQHF. As DNA, the CDR3 is TGTGCCAGCTCACCAGGGGGGTCCGATCAGCCCCAGCATTTT.

This clone was seen a handful of times. V and J are TRBV5-1 and TRBJ1-5, with D perhaps TRBD1 (6 bases). The CDR3 is made up of 14 amino acids. V gave up 1 base and J gave up 3 bases, with 8 bases separating them. The germline V gene has CDR1 SGHRS and CDR2 YFSETQ. Here the CDR3 reads CASSLTGYNQPQHF. The CDR3, as DNA: TGCGCCAGCAGCTTGACAGGGTACAATCAGCCCCAGCATTTT.